Reported below is one T cell receptor beta chain. Its antigen is unknown. This sample is drawn from a study of T cell responses to AZD1222 COVID-19 vaccine. Overall study findings and caveats: At study baseline, merely five or six AZD1222 recipients were seropositive. Clonal diversity may have been underestimated in mostly white British donors.

This CDR3 spans 16 amino acids. With 5 bases clipped from V and 4 bases from J, the junction kept 9 bases outside the gene matches. Germline assignment: CDR1 SGHTA and CDR2 FQGNSA. Investigators merged groups given second doses at roughly 4 or roughly 12 weeks. The method was immunoSEQ multiplex PCR; TCRdb's version includes in-frame clones alone and lacks a portion of them. The data hold about 120,000 clones, with around 88% observed a single time. The starting material was peripheral blood, obtained 28 days after the second AZD1222 dose. J is TRBJ2-1 and V is TRBV7-2; 9 bases fit TRBD2. This receptor was taken from an adult who received the AZD1222 COVID-19 vaccine. The CDR3 DNA reads as TGTGCCAGCAGCGTCTATAGCGGGGGAGAGTACAATGAGCAGTTCTTC. Translated, it gives CASSVYSGGEYNEQFF.